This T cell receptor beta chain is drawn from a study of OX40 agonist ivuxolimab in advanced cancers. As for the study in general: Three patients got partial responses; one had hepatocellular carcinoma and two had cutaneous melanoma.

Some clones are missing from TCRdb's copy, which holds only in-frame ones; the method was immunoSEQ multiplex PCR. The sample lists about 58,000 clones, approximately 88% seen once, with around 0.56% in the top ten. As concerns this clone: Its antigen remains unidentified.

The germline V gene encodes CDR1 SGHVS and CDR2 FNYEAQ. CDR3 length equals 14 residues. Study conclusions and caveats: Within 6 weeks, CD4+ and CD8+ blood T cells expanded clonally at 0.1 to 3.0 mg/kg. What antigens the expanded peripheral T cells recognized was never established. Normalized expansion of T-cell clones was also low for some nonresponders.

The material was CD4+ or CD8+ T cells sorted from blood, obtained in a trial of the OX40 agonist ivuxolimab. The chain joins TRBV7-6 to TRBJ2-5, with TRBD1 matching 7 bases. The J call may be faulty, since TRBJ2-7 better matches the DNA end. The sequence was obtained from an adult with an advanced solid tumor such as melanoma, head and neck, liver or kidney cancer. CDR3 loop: CASSLAQGFDEQYF. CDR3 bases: TGTGCCAGCAGCTTAGCACAGGGGTTCGACGAGCAGTACTTC.